The text below deals with one TCR beta chain. Its specificity is not known. The junction does not match germline at one end; this may be a read error. This CDR3 spans 12 amino acids. Germline values: CDR1 SGHDT, CDR2 YYEEEE. Making use of molecular barcodes, quantitative 5'-RACE generated TCR beta libraries. Via MiXCR, TCRdb re-called the 5' RACE reads, giving one row per CDR3 protein. This table holds roughly 160,000 distinct CDR3 sequences, roughly 10% found once. This sample is drawn from a study of CD8 T cells in ankylosing spondylitis. Study findings and constraints: Characteristic, it appeared, of ankylosing spondylitis blood was a TCR beta motif of fewer than 10 highly homologous variants. Disease-linked clones reportedly concentrated significantly in matched ankylosing spondylitis synovial fluid.

Input material: blood, either unsorted or a sorted T cell fraction (not recorded which). This TCR came from a female donor with ankylosing spondylitis or in good health (not recorded which). The chain carries TRBV5-6 and TRBJ1-2; no clear D gene. CDR3 protein: CAISPGQVVYTF. The DNA of the CDR3 is TGTGCCATCAGCCCCGGGCAGGTGGTTTACACCTTC. The full variable domain, in which reference TRBV5-6 and TRBJ1-2 provide the parts outside the CDR3, is DAGVTQSPTHLIKTRGQQVTLRCSPKSGHDTVSWYQQALGQGPQFIFQYYEEEERQRGNFPDRFSGHQFPNYSSELNVNALLLGDSALYLCAISPGQVVYTFGSGTRLTVV.